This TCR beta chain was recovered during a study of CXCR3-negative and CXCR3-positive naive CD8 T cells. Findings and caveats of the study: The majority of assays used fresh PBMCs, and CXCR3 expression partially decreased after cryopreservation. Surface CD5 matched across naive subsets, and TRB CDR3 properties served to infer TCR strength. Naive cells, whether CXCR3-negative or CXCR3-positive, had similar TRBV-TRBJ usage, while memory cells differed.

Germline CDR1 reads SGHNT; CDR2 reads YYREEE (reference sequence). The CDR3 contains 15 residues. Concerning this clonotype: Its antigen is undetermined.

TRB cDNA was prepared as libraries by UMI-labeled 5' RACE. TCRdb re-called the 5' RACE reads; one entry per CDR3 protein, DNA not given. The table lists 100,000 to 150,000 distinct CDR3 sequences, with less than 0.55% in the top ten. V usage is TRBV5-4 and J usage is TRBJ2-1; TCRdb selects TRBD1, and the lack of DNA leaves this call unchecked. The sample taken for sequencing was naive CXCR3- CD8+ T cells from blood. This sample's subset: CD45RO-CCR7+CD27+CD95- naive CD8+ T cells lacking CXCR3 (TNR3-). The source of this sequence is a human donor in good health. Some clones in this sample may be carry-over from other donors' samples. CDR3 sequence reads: CASSLGQGAGNEQFF.